Reported below is one T cell receptor (beta chain). A much larger clone differs from this one at a single base, so this may be a read error. The sample is drawn from a study of early T cells in non-severe SARS-CoV-2 infection. Germline lookup yields CDR1 MDHEN and CDR2 SYDVKM. The CDR3 consists of 15 residues. A single record per CDR3 protein comes from TCRdb applying MiXCR to the 5' RACE reads. The sample records around 31,000 distinct CDR3 sequences, around 6% being singletons. This TCR derives from an adult who was a healthcare worker with PCR-confirmed SARS-CoV-2 infection or an uninfected control (not recorded which). The sequenced sample was whole blood. The rearrangement links TRBV28 to TRBJ2-1, with D perhaps given as TRBD1 or TRBD2 (5 bases each). This CDR3 reads CASSPKGTSYNEQIF. The CDR3 DNA is TGTGCCAGCAGTCCTAAGGGGACGTCCTACAATGAGCAGATCTTC.